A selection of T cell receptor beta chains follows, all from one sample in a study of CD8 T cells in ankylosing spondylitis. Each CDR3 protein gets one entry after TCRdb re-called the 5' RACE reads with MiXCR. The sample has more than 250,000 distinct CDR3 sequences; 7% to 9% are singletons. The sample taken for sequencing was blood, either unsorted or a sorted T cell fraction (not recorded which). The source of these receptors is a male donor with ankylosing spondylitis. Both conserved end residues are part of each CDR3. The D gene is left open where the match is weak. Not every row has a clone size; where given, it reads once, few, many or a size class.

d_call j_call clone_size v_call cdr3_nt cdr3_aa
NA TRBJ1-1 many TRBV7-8 TGTGCCAGCACCCCTTGGGAGGGCACTGAAGCTTTCTTT CASTPWEGTEAFF
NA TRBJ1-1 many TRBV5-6 TGTGCCAGCAGCGACGGGTTGAGCTATGAAGCTTTCTTT CASSDGLSYEAFF
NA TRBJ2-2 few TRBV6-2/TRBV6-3 TGTGCCAGCAGTTACTCCCCCAATACCCGGCCCACCGGGGAGCTGTTTTTT CASSYSPNTRPTGELFF
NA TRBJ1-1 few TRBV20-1 TGCAGTGCTATACCCCGGGCAGGTATGGGATCCTTCTTT CSAIPRAGMGSFF
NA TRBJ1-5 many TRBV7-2 TGTGCCAGCAGCCTAAGGGCTCAGCCCCAGCATTTT CASSLRAQPQHF
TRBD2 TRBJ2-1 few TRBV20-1 TGCAGTGCTAGGTCGAGCGGGGCCTACAATGAGCAGTTCTTC CSARSSGAYNEQFF
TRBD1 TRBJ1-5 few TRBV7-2 TGTGCCAGCAGCCTACAGGGGCCGAGCAATCAGCCCCAGCATTTT CASSLQGPSNQPQHF
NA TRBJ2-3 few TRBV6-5 TGTGCCAGCAGTTATGGCCAGAACACAGATACGCAGTATTTT CASSYGQNTDTQYF
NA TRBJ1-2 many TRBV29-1 TGCAGCGTTGTTTCTATGGGCAGGGTCTATGGCTACACCTTC CSVVSMGRVYGYTF
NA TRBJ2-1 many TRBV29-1 TGCAGCGTTGAAGATCGGCAGGGGTACAATGAGCAGTTCTTC CSVEDRQGYNEQFF
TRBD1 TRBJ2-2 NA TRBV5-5 TGTGCCAGCAGCCCGTCTGACAGGGGGCAAGGCACCGGGGAGCTGTTTTTT CASSPSDRGQGTGELFF
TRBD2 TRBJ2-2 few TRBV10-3 TGTGCCATAGGGACTAGCGGGAGCCGCCGGGCCGGGGAGCTGTTTTTT CAIGTSGSRRAGELFF
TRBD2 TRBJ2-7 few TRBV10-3 TGTGCCATCAGTGAGTCGTCCCCAAGCGGGGGAGGCTACGAGCAGTACTTC CAISESSPSGGGYEQYF
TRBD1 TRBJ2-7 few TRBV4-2 TGTGCCAGCAGCCAAGAATTATCGGGACAGATCTACGAGCAGTACTTC CASSQELSGQIYEQYF
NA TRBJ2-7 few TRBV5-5 TGTGCCAGCAGCTTAAGGGATTACGAGCAGTACTTC CASSLRDYEQYF
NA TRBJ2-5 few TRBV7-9 TGTGCCAGCAGCTTAAATAGGGACCCCACTGGGGAGACCCAGTACTTC CASSLNRDPTGETQYF
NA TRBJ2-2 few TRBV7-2 TGTGCCAGCAGCTCCTATAACACCGGGGAGCTGTTTTTT CASSSYNTGELFF
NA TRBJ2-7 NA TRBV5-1 TGCGCCAGCAGCTTGGTGGTTAGCGCCGCCTACGAGCAGTACTTC CASSLVVSAAYEQYF
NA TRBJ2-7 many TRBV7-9 TGTGCCAGCAGCTTACGACAGGTCGAGCAGTACTTC CASSLRQVEQYF
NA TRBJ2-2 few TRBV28 TGTGCCAGCAGTTTTGCCCGGAGGACCGGGGAGCTGTTTTTT CASSFARRTGELFF
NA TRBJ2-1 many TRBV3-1 TGTGCCAGCAGCAGATCCGAGGATGAGCAGTTCTTC CASSRSEDEQFF
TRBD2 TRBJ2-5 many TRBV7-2 TGTGCCAGCAGCGGAGCGGGAGGAAAAGAGACCCAGTACTTC CASSGAGGKETQYF
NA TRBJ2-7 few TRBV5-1 TGCGCCAGCAGCCAGCGGGACAGGAGTTCCTACGAGCAGTACTTC CASSQRDRSSYEQYF
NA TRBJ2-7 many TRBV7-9 TGTGCCAGCAGCTCCCGGACGCGAGAGCAGTACTTC CASSSRTREQYF
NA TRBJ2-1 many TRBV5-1 TGCGCCAGCAGCGTGGGATTAGCGGAGTACCACGAGAATTCCTACAATGAGCAGTTCTTC CASSVGLAEYHENSYNEQFF
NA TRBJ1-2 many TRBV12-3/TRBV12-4 TGTGCCAGCATGGTATCAGGGGCAGGCTATGGCTACACCTTC CASMVSGAGYGYTF
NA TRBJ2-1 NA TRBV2 TGTGCCAGCAGCCCTATCCCGTTCTTC CASSPIPFF
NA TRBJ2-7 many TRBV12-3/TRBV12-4 TGTGCCAGCAGTTTAGAGCCGATCTACGAGCAGTACTTC CASSLEPIYEQYF
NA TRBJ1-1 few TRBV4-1 TGCGCCAGCAGAGATACTGGTCAGGGAATGATTGCTTTCTTT CASRDTGQGMIAFF
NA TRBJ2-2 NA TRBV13 TGTGCCAGCAGCCCTACGGACAAAGAACCCACCGGGGAGCTGTTTTTT CASSPTDKEPTGELFF
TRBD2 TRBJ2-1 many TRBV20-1 TGCAGTCGGATTTCCGGGACTAGCGGGATTTATGAGCAGTTCTTC CSRISGTSGIYEQFF
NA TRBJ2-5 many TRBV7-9 TGTGCCAGCAGCCCCCTGGAGGGGTTGAAAGAGACCCAGTACTTC CASSPLEGLKETQYF
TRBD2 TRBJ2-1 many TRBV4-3 TGCGCCAGCAGCCAAAACCTGCGGGAGATAGGCGGTGAGCAGTTCTTC CASSQNLREIGGEQFF
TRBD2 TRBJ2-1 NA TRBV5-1 TGCGCCAGCAGCTCGCCGCAGACTAGCGTACAGGAGCAGTTCTTC CASSSPQTSVQEQFF
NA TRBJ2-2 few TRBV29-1 TGCAGCGCCGGGACAATTAACACCGGGGAGCTGTTTTTT CSAGTINTGELFF
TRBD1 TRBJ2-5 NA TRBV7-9 TGTGCCAGCAGCATACCGGGACAGGGTGTCACAGAGACCCAGTACTTC CASSIPGQGVTETQYF
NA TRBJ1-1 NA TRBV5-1 TGCGCCAGCAGCTTGGGTGGCCCGGGGTACACTGAAGCTTTCTTT CASSLGGPGYTEAFF
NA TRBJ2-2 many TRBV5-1 TGCGCCAGCAGCTTGGCCGGGGAGCTGTTTTTT CASSLAGELFF
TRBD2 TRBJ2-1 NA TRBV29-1 TGCAGCGTTGGTTGGACTAGCGGGAGCAACAATGAGCAGTTCTTC CSVGWTSGSNNEQFF
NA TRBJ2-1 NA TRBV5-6 TGTGCCAGCAGCTTGGCCCCTCTACTAGCAGCTTCCTACAATGAGCAGTTCTTC CASSLAPLLAASYNEQFF
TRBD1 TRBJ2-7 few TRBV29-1 TGCAGCGTAAGGGACAGTACCCTCTCCACCTACGAGCAGTACTTC CSVRDSTLSTYEQYF
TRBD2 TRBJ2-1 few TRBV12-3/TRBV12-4 TGTGCCAGCAGCCGTCATTCGGGACTAGCGTCCAATGAGCAGTTCTTC CASSRHSGLASNEQFF
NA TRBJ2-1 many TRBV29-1 TGCAGCTCCAAGTCGCAGGTTGGGACCTACAATGAGCAGTTCTTC CSSKSQVGTYNEQFF
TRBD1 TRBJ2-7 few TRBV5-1 TGCGCCAGCAGCGGGGGACAGGGGATGTTTCCTCGGGAGCAGTACTTC CASSGGQGMFPREQYF
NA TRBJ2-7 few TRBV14 TGTGCCAGCAGCCAAGATTTCCTCGAGCAGTACTTC CASSQDFLEQYF
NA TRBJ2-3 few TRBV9 TGTGCCAGCAGCGTAGGAGAAGCTGCAGATACGCAGTATTTT CASSVGEAADTQYF
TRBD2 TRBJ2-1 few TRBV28 TGTGCCGTAACTAGCGGGGCGCTTAATGAGCAGTTCTTC CAVTSGALNEQFF
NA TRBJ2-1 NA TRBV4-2 TGTGCCAGCAGCCAAGCCGCGGGACTCTACAATGAGCAGTTCTTC CASSQAAGLYNEQFF
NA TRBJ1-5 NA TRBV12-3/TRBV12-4 TGTGCCAGCACCCATCGGGGGGGCGGTCAGCCCCAGCATTTT CASTHRGGGQPQHF
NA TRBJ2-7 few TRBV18 TGTGCCAGCTCCCGGATTTGGGGGAGACCCTACGAGCAGTACTTC CASSRIWGRPYEQYF